This T cell receptor (beta chain) was sequenced for a study of early T cells in non-severe SARS-CoV-2 infection. About the research overall: The input, bulk RNA from unsorted whole blood, was sequenced, and chains were unpaired.

With respect to this clonotype: No antigen is known for it.

Molecules of cDNA were individually given unique molecular identifiers that were attached to them. TCRdb recomputed calls from the 5' RACE reads with MiXCR, one row per CDR3 protein. The repertoire holds approximately 90,000 distinct CDR3 sequences, with 16% as singletons. Study results and caveats: The study's VDJdb matching favored anti-spike CD8 responses and missed private and CD4 specificities.

CDR1 and CDR2 from the germline V gene are SEHNR and FQNEAQ (reference sequence). The V end was cut by 5 bases, the J end by 8 bases, with 10 bases between. This CDR3 has 12 amino acids. The sample was whole blood, taken at baseline. The receptor was derived from an adult who was a healthcare worker with PCR-confirmed SARS-CoV-2 infection or an uninfected control (not recorded which). The chain links TRBV7-9 to TRBJ2-1; D tentatively reads TRBD1 or TRBD2 (5 bases each). CDR3 region: CASSVEGHEQFF. For the CDR3, the DNA is TGTGCCAGCAGCGTCGAGGGGCATGAGCAGTTCTTC.